This TCR beta chain was observed in a study of cytomegalovirus exposure and HLA in healthy donors. Study results and limitations: Rare TCR sequences predominated, though certain public TCRs were found in many donors. According to a later analysis, TCR clusters from the first cohort tended to co-occur in the roughly 130 validation repertoires.

With respect to this clone: The target antigen is unknown.

Only in-frame clones appear in the TCRdb table, and some are missing; sequencing was by immunoSEQ multiplex PCR. The data contain under 100,000 clones, 90% to 95% of them singletons. The CDR3 totals 12 residues. CDR1 SNHLY and CDR2 FYNNEI come from the germline V gene. The germline V and J ends were trimmed by 6 bases and 6 bases, with 12 bases remaining between them. Among the 120 subjects of the validation cohort, separate from the 666-subject first cohort, were the donors. The sequencing input was PBMCs. The TCR was taken from a woman in her late teens or twenties in good health and CMV-seronegative. The chain recombines TRBV2 with TRBJ2-7, with D perhaps matching TRBD2 (5 bases). The CDR3 loop is CASRDSGSEQYF. Here the CDR3 DNA reads TGTGCCAGCAGGGACTCGGGTTCCGAGCAGTACTTC. Together with reference TRBV2 and TRBJ2-7, the CDR3 gives the full variable domain: EPEVTQTPSHQVTQMGQEVILRCVPISNHLYFYWYRQILGQKVEFLVSFYNNEISEKSEIFDDQFSVERPDGSNFTLKIRSTKLEDSAMYFCASRDSGSEQYFGPGTRLTVT.